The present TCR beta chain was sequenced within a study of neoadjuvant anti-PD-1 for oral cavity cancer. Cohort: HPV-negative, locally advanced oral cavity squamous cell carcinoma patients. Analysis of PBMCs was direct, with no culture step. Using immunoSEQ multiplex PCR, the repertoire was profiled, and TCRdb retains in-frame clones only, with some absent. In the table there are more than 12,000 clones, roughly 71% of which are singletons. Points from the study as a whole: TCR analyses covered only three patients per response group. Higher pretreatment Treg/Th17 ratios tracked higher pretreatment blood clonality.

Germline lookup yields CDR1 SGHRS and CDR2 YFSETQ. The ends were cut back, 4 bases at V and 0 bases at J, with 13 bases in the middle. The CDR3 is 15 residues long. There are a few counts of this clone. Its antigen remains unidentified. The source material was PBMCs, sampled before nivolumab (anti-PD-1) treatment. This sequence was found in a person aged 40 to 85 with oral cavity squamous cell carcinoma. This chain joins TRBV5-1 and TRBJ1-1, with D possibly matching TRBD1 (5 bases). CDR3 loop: CASSLDSAMNTEAFF. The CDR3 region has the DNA TGCGCCAGCAGCCTCGACAGTGCGATGAACACTGAAGCTTTCTTT.